This T cell receptor (beta chain) was found in a study of beta chain features in type 1 diabetes listed by TCRdb under 2018. About the study as a whole: No differences in mean age, gender distribution, total cell number or subset yield were found between patients and healthy donors. A total of under 120,000,000 sorted cells were examined across all samples, and RNA yield correlated strongly with the number of cells per subset. Regulatory and stem cell-like memory subsets were obtained from only 8 patients and roughly eight healthy donors, while naive and central memory subsets were obtained from all 30 or so donors. In the study, TCRB repertoires of sorted circulating CD4+ T cell subsets from recently diagnosed type 1 diabetes patients were compared with those of matched healthy donors.

Beyond this particular receptor, the publication reports: Because the HLA sub-analyses included only small numbers of individuals, any influence of HLA type on TCRB rearrangement was left unresolved. Naive, central memory and regulatory TCRB repertoires appeared to be more similar among patients than among healthy donors. Type 1 diabetes patients showed a moderate but significant shortening of TCRB CDR3 length in all four CD4+ subsets. Because cDNA was sequenced instead of genomic DNA, highly expressing activated cells could be over-represented, though the groups showed no difference in activation or CD3 levels. Shorter templates might be favored by PCR, yet because patient and control samples were amplified and corrected together, any such skew would affect both groups equally. Fewer insertions and more nucleotide deletions at VDJ recombination sites were observed in patients with type 1 diabetes, implying thymic rearrangement abnormalities.

A single peripheral blood draw of roughly 0.11 L on average was collected from each donor into heparinised tubes. A BD FACSAria II and a panel including CD45RO, CCR7, CD25, CD127, CD95 and CD27 were used to sort naive, central memory, regulatory and stem cell-like memory CD4+ T cells. A purity above 95% was achieved for all sorted populations. PBMCs were separated immediately by Lymphoprep density gradient centrifugation and were stained directly, without being cultured. So that batch effects would be minimized, each experiment stained and sorted samples in pairs, pairing one healthy donor with one patient. The entire amount of isolated RNA was reverse transcribed using the High Capacity cDNA Reverse Transcription Kit, so the sequenced TCRB transcripts were expressed ones. Deep immunoSEQ sequencing was performed on naive, central memory and regulatory T cell samples, with an average of roughly 4 million total reads per sample. Sorted cells were lysed in RLT buffer, and RNA was extracted using DNase-treated RNeasy Micro or Mini kits according to cell number. To prevent cross-contamination, every cell subset was processed on its own, while patient and healthy donor samples were processed together. The immunoSEQ multiplex PCR was used to amplify TCRB sequences from cDNA, generating 87-bp fragments that spanned the CDR3 region. The amplicons were sequenced using the Illumina HiSeq platform. The paper's processing steps were these. Synthetic template baselines were used to correct PCR bias computationally, reads within Hamming distance 2 were collapsed, and singletons that could not be merged were discarded. By aligning reads against IMGT, V, D and J genes, CDR3 length, and insertions or deletions at six rearrangement sites were assigned. Within each subset, clonotype counts were normalized to sorted cell number, after which true diversity and Gini coefficients were computed with the tcR R package. Repertoire sharing was quantified using the overlap coefficient calculated on TCRB nucleotide sequences. As a proxy for the pre-selection repertoire, out-of-frame TCRB sequences from naive cells were analyzed. Drawn from immuneACCESS, this table holds only the in-frame rearrangements with V and J called that TCRdb kept. Clones are partly lost; checked studies trace under half to an unresolved V gene and leave the rest unexplained. V and J calls and clone size are those listed in that table; D and trimming were worked out from the DNA. The sample table shows 300,000 to 450,000 clones, and 15% to 20% are seen once. The ten largest clones capture about 0.044% of the sample.

This clone was observed a handful of times. Its cognate antigen has yet to be identified. No base qualities exist here, and no much larger clone lies one base off it. CDR1 and CDR2, per the germline V gene, are SGDLS and YYNGEE. Inclusive of the bounding cysteine and phenylalanine, the CDR3 is 16 residues long. Only the CDR3 part of the read is kept: 48 bases, read in frame from the first base. V is pruned by 4 bases and J by 6 bases, leaving 12 bases of the junction without a gene match. The source is a woman younger than 30 in good health. Sequencing used naive CD4+ T cells from blood. What the cell subset or site label conveys for this sample: true naive CD4+ T cells. The V and J genes are TRBV9 and TRBJ1-5; 8 central bases correspond to TRBD1. The CDR3 region reads CASSRGDRTRPQPQHF. The bases read TGTGCCAGCAGCCGGGGGGACAGGACCCGACCTCAGCCCCAGCATTTT.